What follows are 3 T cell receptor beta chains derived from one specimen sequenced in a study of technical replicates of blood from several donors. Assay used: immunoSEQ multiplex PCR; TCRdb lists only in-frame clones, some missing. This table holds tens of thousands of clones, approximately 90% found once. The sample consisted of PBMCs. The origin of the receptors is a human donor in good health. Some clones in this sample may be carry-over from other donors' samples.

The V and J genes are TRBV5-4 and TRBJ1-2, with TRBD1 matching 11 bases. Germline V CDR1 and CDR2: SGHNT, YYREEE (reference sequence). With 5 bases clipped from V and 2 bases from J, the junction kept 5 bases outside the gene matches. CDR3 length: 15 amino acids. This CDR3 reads CASRPGQGANYGYTF. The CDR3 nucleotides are TGTGCCAGCAGACCCGGACAGGGGGCAAACTATGGCTACACCTTC.

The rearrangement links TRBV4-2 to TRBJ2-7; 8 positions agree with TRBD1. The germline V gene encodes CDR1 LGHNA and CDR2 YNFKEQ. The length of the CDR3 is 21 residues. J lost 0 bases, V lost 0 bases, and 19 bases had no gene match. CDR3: CASSQDLGRGQVQRSSYEQYF. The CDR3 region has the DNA TGTGCCAGCAGCCAAGATTTGGGTAGGGGACAGGTGCAAAGGAGCTCCTACGAGCAGTACTTC.

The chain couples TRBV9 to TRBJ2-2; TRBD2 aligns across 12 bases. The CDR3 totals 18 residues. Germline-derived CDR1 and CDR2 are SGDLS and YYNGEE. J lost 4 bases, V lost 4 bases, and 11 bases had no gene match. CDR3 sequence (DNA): TGTGCCAGCAGCACCCACCTAGCGGGGGGGCCTGGCACCGGGGAGCTGTTTTTT. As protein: CASSTHLAGGPGTGELFF.